The 30 T cell receptor beta chains below come from one sample, sequenced in a study of shared clonotypes between healthy human individuals. Measured with immunoSEQ multiplex PCR; TCRdb has only the in-frame clones, and not every one. The data show millions of clones, over 85% seen once. Source material: naive CD4+ T cells from PBMCs. Regarding subset: CD45RA+ positively selected. The origin of the receptors is a man younger than 35 in good health. Some clones in this sample may be carry-over from other donors' samples.

This chain uses TRBV7-2 with TRBJ2-4; D ambiguous. V gave up 1 base and J gave up 6 bases, with 7 bases separating them. The CDR3 length is 13 residues. Germline V gene lookup returns CDR1 SGHTA and CDR2 FQGNSA. The CDR3 loop reads CASSLGPLNIQYF. Written as DNA, the CDR3 is TGTGCCAGCAGCTTAGGACCACTAAACATTCAGTACTTC.

The rearrangement links TRBV2 to TRBJ1-1; no clear D. This CDR3 spans 12 amino acids. CDR1 is SNHLY and CDR2 is FYNNEI in the germline V gene. Deletions cut 11 bases from V and 0 bases from J, with 10 bases between. CDR3 loop: CASRAVNTEAFF. The CDR3 coding sequence is TGTGCCTCAAGGGCGGTGAACACTGAAGCTTTCTTT. Full variable domain (outside the CDR3, taken from reference TRBV2 and TRBJ1-1): EPEVTQTPSHQVTQMGQEVILRCVPISNHLYFYWYRQILGQKVEFLVSFYNNEISEKSEIFDDQFSVERPDGSNFTLKIRSTKLEDSAMYFCASRAVNTEAFFGQGTRLTVV.

Worth noting for this clone: The same CDR3 can be traced to other DNA sequences in this sample. The V call is TRBV5-1, the J call TRBJ2-7; TRBD2 agrees at 7 bases. Per the germline V gene, CDR1 is SGHRS and CDR2 is YFSETQ. V shed 2 bases and J 2 bases; nucleotides not matched to a gene: 4. The CDR3 is made up of 14 amino acids. The DNA of the CDR3 is TGCGCCAGCAGCTTTGAGGGAGGGACCTACGAGCAGTACTTC. It codes for CASSFEGGTYEQYF.

The chain has TRBV5-5 and TRBJ1-1, with 12 bases matching TRBD1. V was pared by 4 bases and J by 6 bases, with 10 bases of the junction left unmatched. CDR1 SGHKS and CDR2 YYEKEE come from the germline V gene (reference sequence). CDR3 size: 16 residues. The chain's CDR3 is CASSTAGQGARAEAFF. The CDR3 DNA reads TGTGCCAGCAGCACCGCGGGACAGGGGGCGAGGGCTGAAGCTTTCTTT. The full variable domain, its missing parts supplied by reference TRBV5-5 and TRBJ1-1, is DAGVTQSPTHLIKTRGQQVTLRCSPISGHKSVSWYQQVLGQGPQFIFQYYEKEERGRGNFPDRFSARQFPNYSSELNVNALLLGDSALYLCASSTAGQGARAEAFFGQGTRLTVV.

The gene calls are TRBV5-1 and TRBJ2-1, with 11 bases fitting TRBD2. V lost 2 bases and J lost 4; bases outside the gene matches: 14. The CDR3 consists of 19 residues. Germline V lookup: CDR1 SGHRS, CDR2 YFSETQ. CDR3 loop: CASSFPVNRLAGSYNEQFF. In DNA, the CDR3 is TGCGCCAGCAGCTTTCCGGTGAATAGACTAGCGGGATCGTACAATGAGCAGTTCTTC.

The chain combines TRBV19 with TRBJ2-2; D is undetermined. V lost 3 bases to trimming and J lost 6 bases, with 11 bases between them. Looked up from germline, CDR1 is LNHDA and CDR2 is SQIVND (reference sequence). CDR3 length equals 14 residues. CDR3 loop: CASSIYAVPGELFF. The CDR3 DNA follows: TGTGCCAGTAGTATCTACGCCGTCCCCGGGGAGCTGTTTTTT.

The chain links TRBV19 to TRBJ1-2; TRBD1 matches 7 bases. V gave up 3 bases and J gave up 5 bases; unmatched junction bases: 9. CDR1 and CDR2 (germline): LNHDA, SQIVND (reference sequence). CDR3 length: 15 residues. DNA for the CDR3: TGTGCCAGTAGTATCGATTTCTTACAGGGGTATGGCTACACCTTC. This translates into CASSIDFLQGYGYTF. The variable domain in full, with the rest retrieved from reference TRBV19 and TRBJ1-2, is DGGITQSPKYLFRKEGQNVTLSCEQNLNHDAMYWYRQDPGQGLRLIYYSQIVNDFQKGDIAEGYSVSREKKESFPLTVTSAQKNPTAFYLCASSIDFLQGYGYTFGSGTRLTVV.

The chain employs TRBV28 and TRBJ2-1; 7 bases agree with TRBD2. The germline gives CDR1 MDHEN, CDR2 SYDVKM. This CDR3 has 13 residues. Trimming took 2 bases from V and 7 from J; bases not matched to a gene: 2. The CDR3: CASSLGGENEQFF. As DNA, the CDR3 is TGTGCCAGCAGTTTAGGGGGGGAGAATGAGCAGTTCTTC.

This chain joins TRBV9 and TRBJ2-1, with 8 bases identical to TRBD2. The germline V gene encodes CDR1 SGDLS and CDR2 YYNGEE. The trim removed 4 bases at V and 0 bases at J, leaving 18 bases unmatched. The CDR3 is 20 residues long. The CDR3 sequence: CASSLRQSGSSLSSYNEQFF. The CDR3 bases are TGTGCCAGCAGCCTCCGACAGAGCGGGAGTTCCCTTAGCTCCTACAATGAGCAGTTCTTC.

The J gene is TRBJ2-5, the V gene TRBV5-4; tentatively, D is TRBD2 (5 bases). Germline V CDR1 and CDR2: SGHNT, YYREEE (reference sequence). CDR3 length: 15 residues. Trimming stripped 4 bases from V and 3 bases from J, with 16 bases between. This CDR3 is CASSRVPGREETQYF. DNA for the CDR3: TGTGCCAGCAGCCGGGTCCCTGGGCGGGAAGAGACCCAGTACTTC.

This clone appeared a single time. The same CDR3 also results from other DNA sequences found in this sample. The rearrangement uses TRBV7-2 and TRBJ2-2; D possibly corresponds to TRBD1 (6 bases). The CDR3 extends over 14 amino acids. Germline V lookup: CDR1 SGHTA, CDR2 FQGNSA. V gave up 1 base and J gave up 5 bases, with 8 bases separating them. The CDR3 protein is CASSLGQGTGELFF. CDR3 in DNA: TGTGCCAGCAGCTTAGGGCAGGGGACCGGGGAGCTGTTTTTT.

The chain couples TRBV30 to TRBJ2-1; D perhaps matches TRBD2 (5 bases). The CDR3 contains 14 residues. V lost 0 bases to trimming and J lost 7 bases, with 13 bases between them. Germline V gene data show CDR1 as GTSNPN and CDR2 as SVGIG (reference sequence). The CDR3 DNA is TGTGCCTGGAGTGTACCTCGGGGTGGGAATGAGCAGTTCTTC. This sequence encodes CAWSVPRGGNEQFF. The full variable domain, its missing parts supplied by reference TRBV30 and TRBJ2-1, is SQTIHQWPATLVQPVGSPLSLECTVEGTSNPNLYWYRQAAGRGLQLLFYSVGIGQISSEVPQNLSASRPQDRQFILSSKKLLLSDSGFYLCAWSVPRGGNEQFFGPGTRLTVL.

The chain links TRBV9 to TRBJ2-7; D might be TRBD1 (6 bases). Germline CDR1 and CDR2: SGDLS and YYNGEE. The CDR3 has 14 amino acids. Trimming stripped 4 bases from V and 5 bases from J, with 16 bases between. CDR3 coding DNA: TGTGCCAGCAGCCCGAAAGGGACACTCCACGAGCAGTACTTC. Protein sequence: CASSPKGTLHEQYF.

The rearrangement uses TRBV7-8 and TRBJ2-5; the match to TRBD1 covers 10 bases. Germline V CDR1 and CDR2: SGHVS, FQNEAQ. V lost 4 bases and J lost 9; bases outside the gene matches: 11. The CDR3 totals 15 residues. The CDR3 nucleotides are TGTGCCAGCAGCTCCGGGGACAGGGGTTTGGGGTCCCAGTACTTC. Protein product: CASSSGDRGLGSQYF. The entire variable domain, with the rest obtained from reference TRBV7-8 and TRBJ2-5, is as follows: GAGVSQSPRYKVAKRGQDVALRCDPISGHVSLFWYQQALGQGPEFLTYFQNEAQLDKSGLPSDRFFAERPEGSVSTLKIQRTQQEDSAVYLCASSSGDRGLGSQYFGPGTRLLVL.

This clone was seen once. The gene calls are TRBV4-3 and TRBJ2-1, with 14 bases fitting TRBD2. The CDR3 is made up of 15 amino acids. After removal of 4 bases from V and 7 bases from J, the junction contained 3 bases not matched to a gene. The germline V gene encodes CDR1 LGHNA and CDR2 YSLEER. CDR3 residues: CASSPGTSGRNEQFF. The CDR3 nucleotides read TGCGCCAGCAGCCCCGGGACTAGCGGGAGAAATGAGCAGTTCTTC.

This clone was seen more than once but under ten times. This chain uses TRBV19 with TRBJ1-4; D not resolved. The CDR3 spans 13 residues. V lost 5 bases and J lost 11, with 15 bases in between. Germline V gene sequence: CDR1 LNHDA, CDR2 SQIVND (reference sequence). The DNA of the CDR3 is TGTGCCAGTAGTCTGGGTCTGCAAGGGAAACTGTTTTTT. It codes for CASSLGLQGKLFF.

The V and J genes are TRBV9 and TRBJ2-7, with no clear D. The germline CDR1 and CDR2 sequences are SGDLS and YYNGEE. Trimming removed 0 bases from V and 3 bases from J, with 13 bases in between. The length of the CDR3 is 15 residues. CDR3 amino acids: CASSVDSGIHYEQYF. The CDR3, as DNA: TGTGCCAGCAGCGTAGACAGTGGAATCCACTACGAGCAGTACTTC.

The J gene is TRBJ2-2, the V gene TRBV12-5; D uncertain. The CDR3 is made up of 13 amino acids. Deletions cut 4 bases from V and 5 bases from J, with 8 bases between. Per the germline V gene, CDR1 is LGHNT and CDR2 is FRNRAP. CDR3: CASGSSGTGELFF. In DNA, the CDR3 is TGTGCTAGTGGTTCATCGGGTACCGGGGAGCTGTTTTTT.

CDR3 bases: TGTGCCACCTCGATTGGACTAGCGGTTAGCACAGATACGCAGTATTTT. Residues: CATSIGLAVSTDTQYF. The V and J genes are TRBV19 and TRBJ2-3; 10 bases agree with TRBD2. The V segment lost 10 bases and the J segment 0 bases; nucleotides outside the gene matches: 10. This CDR3 contains 16 residues. Germline loops: CDR1 LNHDA, CDR2 SQIVND (reference sequence).

The chain couples TRBV11-2 to TRBJ2-3; no clear D gene. V lost 3 bases to trimming and J lost 0 bases, with 7 bases between them. The germline gives CDR1 SGHAT, CDR2 FQNNGV. This CDR3 contains 14 residues. The DNA for the CDR3 is TGTGCCAGCAGCTTCCCGATTAGCACAGATACGCAGTATTTT. It is translated as CASSFPISTDTQYF. The whole variable domain, filled in from reference TRBV11-2 and TRBJ2-3, reads EAGVAQSPRYKIIEKRQSVAFWCNPISGHATLYWYQQILGQGPKLLIQFQNNGVVDDSQLPKDRFSAERLKGVDSTLKIQPAKLEDSAVYLCASSFPISTDTQYFGPGTRLTVL.

The chain couples TRBV5-1 to TRBJ2-5; 9 bases map to TRBD1. The CDR3 runs to 17 residues. The trim removed 0 bases at V and 5 bases at J, leaving 11 bases unmatched. Germline CDR1 reads SGHRS; CDR2 reads YFSETQ. The CDR3 region is CASSLVPPQGAEETQYF. In DNA form, the CDR3 reads TGCGCCAGCAGCTTGGTCCCACCACAGGGGGCGGAGGAGACCCAGTACTTC.

This chain uses TRBV7-2 with TRBJ1-5; D unclear. Trimming cost V 2 bases and J 9 bases, with 11 bases left between them. Germline CDR1 is SGHTA and CDR2 is FQGNSA. The CDR3 has 13 amino acids. The CDR3: CASSLPTPGPQHF. In nucleotides, the CDR3 is TGTGCCAGCAGCTTACCGACGCCGGGGCCCCAGCATTTT.

With regard to this clone: Other DNA sequences of this sample code for an identical CDR3. The chain carries TRBV5-1 and TRBJ2-5; possibly TRBD1 for D (6 bases). V lost 2 bases, J lost 5 bases, and 13 bases lay in between. CDR1 and CDR2 (germline): SGHRS, YFSETQ. This CDR3 has 14 amino acids. In DNA, the CDR3 is TGCGCCAGCAGCTTCGGGACATCTGGGGAGACCCAGTACTTC. Its protein is CASSFGTSGETQYF.

This chain uses TRBV7-6 with TRBJ2-2; D gene uncertain. Trimming took off 6 bases at V and 5 bases at J, with 10 bases between the two ends. The CDR3 is made up of 13 amino acids. Germline CDR1 is SGHVS and CDR2 is FNYEAQ. The CDR3 reads CASRVGRTGELFF. As DNA, the CDR3 is TGTGCCAGCAGAGTGGGCAGAACCGGGGAGCTGTTTTTT.

The genes are TRBV10-3 and TRBJ2-7, with D maybe TRBD2 (6 bases). CDR1 and CDR2 (germline): ENHRY, SYGVKD. This CDR3 is 13 amino acids long. V was cut by 8 bases and J by 6 bases, with 17 bases left in between. CDR3 DNA: TGTGCCATCGGACCAGCGGGCTTACCCGAGCAGTACTTC. Protein product: CAIGPAGLPEQYF.

Only one count was recorded for this clone. V and J are TRBV6-1 and TRBJ2-7; possibly TRBD1 for D (5 bases). The ends were cut back, 7 bases at V and 5 bases at J, with 15 bases in the middle. There are 13 residues in the CDR3. Germline values: CDR1 MNHNS, CDR2 SASEGT. The CDR3 DNA is TGTGCCAGCACTCCCAGGGTCTCGGACGAGCAGTACTTC. Encoded protein: CASTPRVSDEQYF.

The chain links TRBV28 to TRBJ1-3; 9 positions agree with TRBD1. Germline CDR1 is MDHEN and CDR2 is SYDVKM. V shed 2 bases, J shed 8 bases, and the junction held 10 bases outside the gene matches. This CDR3 region has 16 residues. In DNA, the CDR3 is TGTGCCAGCAGTTTAATTGGGACAGGGCGTGCGGACACCATATATTTT. Translation: CASSLIGTGRADTIYF.

The gene calls are TRBV10-3 and TRBJ2-1; TRBD2 agrees at 7 bases. The CDR3 is 15 amino acids. CDR1 is ENHRY and CDR2 is SYGVKD in the germline V gene. V trimming: 3 bases; J trimming: 2 bases; junction bases outside the gene matches: 4. The CDR3 DNA sequence: TGTGCCATCAGTGATACTAGCGTGACCTACAATGAGCAGTTCTTC. Translated, it gives CAISDTSVTYNEQFF.

The chain uses TRBV25-1 and TRBJ2-1; D not resolved. In germline, CDR1 is MGHDK, CDR2 SYGVNS. Between the trimmed V and J ends, which lost 7 bases and 2 bases, there was a span of 6 bases. The CDR3 contains 12 residues. The CDR3 DNA is TGTGCCAGCAAACAGACCTACAATGAGCAGTTCTTC. This sequence encodes CASKQTYNEQFF.

This chain links TRBV28 with TRBJ2-4; 9 bases agree with TRBD2. V gave up 3 bases and J gave up 9 bases; unmatched junction bases: 9. Germline assignment: CDR1 MDHEN and CDR2 SYDVKM. The CDR3 totals 15 residues. CDR3 nucleotide sequence: TGTGCCAGCAGTTTGAGATCCCTAGCGGGATCCATTCAGTACTTC. Protein sequence: CASSLRSLAGSIQYF.